These 10 T cell receptor beta chains were sequenced from one sample in a study of blood T cell repertoires in COVID-19. The data were produced by immunoSEQ multiplex PCR, yet TCRdb's version contains in-frame clones alone and is incomplete. The table has about 270,000 clones, approximately 90% seen once. The source material was peripheral blood. All receptors derive from a man aged 60 to 69 who had recovered from COVID-19.

This rearrangement joins TRBV6-2 or TRBV6-3 to TRBJ1-2; D possibly corresponds to TRBD1 (6 bases). The CDR3 length is 14 residues. Germline V gene lookup returns CDR1 MNHEY and CDR2 SVGEGT. V was trimmed by 3 bases and J by 5 bases, leaving 13 bases between them. The CDR3: CASSYWGRGYGYTF. CDR3 coding DNA: TGTGCCAGCAGTTATTGGGGGCGCGGGTATGGCTACACCTTC.

The chain carries TRBV5-5 and TRBJ1-1; D may be TRBD1 (5 bases). CDR3 length equals 14 residues. Germline V gene sequence: CDR1 SGHKS, CDR2 YYEKEE (reference sequence). The V gene lost 0 bases and the J gene lost 3 bases, with 9 bases spanning the gap. The CDR3 region has the DNA TGTGCCAGCAGCTTGGAATGGGGGGACACTGAAGCTTTCTTT. It codes for CASSLEWGDTEAFF.

V is TRBV29-1 and J is TRBJ1-1, with D perhaps TRBD1 (5 bases). Trimming removed 3 bases from V and 1 base from J, with 9 bases in between. The CDR3 has 13 residues. Germline CDR1 and CDR2: SQVTM and ANQGSEA. CDR3 sequence reads: CSVDGGANTEAFF. The CDR3, as DNA: TGCAGCGTTGACGGAGGGGCGAACACTGAAGCTTTCTTT.

CDR3 loop: CASTLDWTGTNYGYTF. As DNA, the CDR3 is TGTGCCAGTACCTTAGATTGGACAGGGACTAACTATGGCTACACCTTC. V usage is TRBV19 and J usage is TRBJ1-2; TRBD1 agrees at 8 bases. V shed 7 bases, J shed 0 bases, and the junction held 10 bases outside the gene matches. CDR1 and CDR2 from the germline V gene are LNHDA and SQIVND (reference sequence). The CDR3 runs 16 residues.

The count of this clone is one. The chain has TRBV2 and TRBJ2-3; 9 bases are a match to TRBD2. CDR1 is SNHLY and CDR2 is FYNNEI in the germline V gene. The CDR3 runs to 15 residues. V dropped 1 base and J dropped 1; count of bases not matched to a gene: 0. CDR3 DNA sequence: TGTGCCAGCAGTGAAGGGACTAGCGGCACAGATACGCAGTATTTT. Translation gives CASSEGTSGTDTQYF.

The rearrangement links TRBV9 to TRBJ2-3; TRBD1 matches at 8 bases. Germline V gene sequence: CDR1 SGDLS, CDR2 YYNGEE. Trimming at V came to 7 bases and at J to 4 bases, leaving 8 bases not matched to a gene. The CDR3 sequence is 14 residues long. In DNA form, the CDR3 reads TGTGCCAGCGGCGGAGACAGGGGTTCAGATACGCAGTATTTT. Translation: CASGGDRGSDTQYF.

This rearrangement joins TRBV4-2 to TRBJ1-1; no reliable D call. CDR1 is LGHNA and CDR2 is YNFKEQ in the germline V gene. The CDR3 covers 13 residues. V was pared by 3 bases and J by 3 bases, with 8 bases between. CDR3 coding DNA: TGTGCCAGCAGCCAGAGGGATCACACTGAAGCTTTCTTT. Translating it yields CASSQRDHTEAFF.

This rearrangement joins TRBV10-3 to TRBJ1-2, with no clear D. The CDR3 length is 16 residues. The ends were cut back, 2 bases at V and 4 bases at J, with 17 bases in the middle. Germline V CDR1 and CDR2: ENHRY, SYGVKD. As DNA, the CDR3 is TGTGCCATCAGTGAGCTAATGGTGCAGCGGATCTATGGCTACACCTTC. Residues: CAISELMVQRIYGYTF.

This chain joins TRBV2 and TRBJ2-3, with 7 bases matching TRBD1. The V segment lost 4 bases and the J segment 4 bases; nucleotides outside the gene matches: 8. Germline CDR1 is SNHLY and CDR2 is FYNNEI. This CDR3 is built from 15 residues. In DNA form, the CDR3 reads TGTGCCAGCAGTGCGGACAGGAATCTCGCAGATACGCAGTATTTT. Translating gives CASSADRNLADTQYF.

V is TRBV7-9 and J is TRBJ2-7; 10 bases agree with TRBD1. There are 15 residues in the CDR3. J gave up 2 bases and V 5 bases, and 6 bases lay outside the gene matches. Germline V gives CDR1 SEHNR, CDR2 FQNEAQ (reference sequence). The CDR3 spells CASSDRDRGTYEQYF. The DNA of the CDR3 is TGTGCCAGCAGCGATAGGGACAGGGGAACCTACGAGCAGTACTTC.